This T cell receptor (beta chain) emerged from a study of identical twins. There are 15 residues in the CDR3. Germline loops: CDR1 DFQATT, CDR2 SNEGSKA (reference sequence). The germline V and J ends were trimmed by 1 base and 0 bases, with 13 bases remaining between them. The authors used template switching to add a universal primer site and gave cDNA unique molecular identifiers. From the 5' RACE reads, TCRdb called clonotypes with MiXCR, one entry per CDR3 protein. The sample has 1.5 million to 2 million distinct CDR3 sequences, less than 40% seen once. This sequence joins TRBV20-1 and TRBJ2-7; D might be TRBD2 (5 bases). The receptor was derived from a newborn girl in good health. Specimen: cord blood. The CDR3 spells CSARGGMRVSYEQYF. Written as DNA, the CDR3 is TGCAGTGCTAGAGGTGGTATGAGGGTCTCCTACGAGCAGTACTTC.